The 26 T cell receptor beta chains below come from one sample, sequenced in a study of cytotoxic CD8 clonotypes in ibrutinib-treated CLL. Data came from immunoSEQ multiplex PCR; TCRdb stores just in-frame clones and leaves some out. The repertoire has a few hundred thousand clones, 80% of them found once; the top ten carry over 5.5%. Sequencing was performed on PBMCs, taken before ibrutinib treatment. The receptor source for this set is a human donor with chronic lymphocytic leukemia.

The gene calls are TRBV12-5 and TRBJ2-3; D perhaps matches TRBD2 (6 bases). The length of the CDR3 is 14 residues. V lost 3 bases, J lost 6 bases, and 13 bases lay in between. Germline CDR1 and CDR2: LGHNT and FRNRAP. CDR3 sequence reads: CASGFGTGGDTQYF. CDR3 nucleotide sequence: TGTGCTAGTGGTTTTGGGACTGGCGGGGATACGCAGTATTTT.

The chain is built from TRBV28 and TRBJ1-5; D is unclear. This CDR3 comprises 14 residues. V lost 3 bases, J lost 0 bases, and 6 bases lay in between. The germline CDR1 and CDR2 sequences are MDHEN and SYDVKM. Here the CDR3 DNA reads TGTGCCAGCAGTTTCTCGGTTAGCAATCAGCCCCAGCATTTT. It yields the protein CASSFSVSNQPQHF.

The J gene is TRBJ2-5, the V gene TRBV5-8; TRBD2 is a possible D gene (5 bases). This CDR3 comprises 16 residues. The V end was cut by 3 bases, the J end by 1 base, with 16 bases between. The V gene's germline CDR1 is SGHTS and CDR2 YDEGEE. The CDR3 nucleotides read TGTGCCAGCAGCTGGGGAAAGGACTCGATCCAAGAGACCCAGTACTTC. This sequence encodes CASSWGKDSIQETQYF.

This chain connects TRBV19 to TRBJ1-5; no clear D gene. This CDR3 spans 12 amino acids. CDR1 LNHDA and CDR2 SQIVND come from the germline V gene (reference sequence). The germline V and J ends were trimmed by 5 bases and 3 bases, with 5 bases remaining between them. CDR3 sequence reads: CASSLFNQPQHF. The CDR3, as DNA: TGTGCCAGTAGTCTCTTCAATCAGCCCCAGCATTTT.

The V gene is TRBV28, the J gene TRBJ1-2; 8 bases map to TRBD1. This CDR3 spans 15 amino acids. Trimming at V came to 2 bases and at J to 4 bases, leaving 6 bases not matched to a gene. Germline lookup yields CDR1 MDHEN and CDR2 SYDVKM. DNA of the CDR3: TGTGCCAGCAGTTTACTGGGGACAGGCTTCTATGGCTACACCTTC. Its translation: CASSLLGTGFYGYTF.

This chain links TRBV2 with TRBJ1-1; maybe TRBD1 (5 bases). The germline gives CDR1 SNHLY, CDR2 FYNNEI. The CDR3 has 14 amino acids. Deletions cut 3 bases from V and 1 base from J, with 9 bases between. The CDR3 loop is CASSDGTRNTEAFF. The CDR3 DNA is TGTGCCAGCAGTGACGGGACTAGGAACACTGAAGCTTTCTTT.

V is TRBV4-2 and J is TRBJ2-7; TRBD2 agrees at 9 bases. Germline assignment: CDR1 LGHNA and CDR2 YNFKEQ. J was trimmed by 3 bases and V by 1 base; bases with no gene match: 4. The length of the CDR3 is 15 residues. The CDR3 sequence: CASSQAASGIYEQYF. CDR3 nucleotide sequence: TGTGCCAGCAGCCAAGCGGCTAGCGGGATCTACGAGCAGTACTTC.

This rearrangement joins TRBV11-3 to TRBJ2-3; 9 bases line up with TRBD2. The junction had 6 bases not matched to a gene; V was cut back by 8 bases and J by 6 bases. CDR3 length equals 13 residues. CDR1 is SGHNT, CDR2 YENEEA, per germline. The CDR3 DNA follows: TGTGCCAGCGGCGGGAGGGGTTCGGATACGCAGTATTTT. It yields the protein CASGGRGSDTQYF.

The chain is built from TRBV10-3 and TRBJ1-2; no reliable D call. V was shortened by 3 bases and J by 5 bases, with 10 bases between the two germline ends. This CDR3 spans 13 amino acids. Germline V lookup: CDR1 ENHRY, CDR2 SYGVKD. The CDR3 loop is CAISDPSTYGYTF. CDR3 DNA: TGTGCCATCAGTGATCCCTCGACGTATGGCTACACCTTC.

This sequence joins TRBV28 and TRBJ1-5; D is uncertain. Germline V gene sequence: CDR1 MDHEN, CDR2 SYDVKM. The V and J ends lost 6 bases and 8 bases respectively, with 11 bases between them. The CDR3 totals 12 residues. DNA of the CDR3: TGTGCCAGCAGATCCATTCCGGAGCCCCAGCATTTT. Its translation is CASRSIPEPQHF.

This clone was seen a single time. The genes are TRBV6-6 and TRBJ1-5; 7 bases line up with TRBD1. Germline CDR1 reads MNHNY; CDR2 reads SVGAGI (reference sequence). This CDR3 comprises 14 residues. With V trimmed by 0 bases and J by 8 bases, 4 bases remained unmatched. CDR3 nucleotides: TGTGCCAGCAGTTACTCGACAGGGTTAGAGCCCCAGCATTTT. This gives the protein CASSYSTGLEPQHF.

For the CDR3, the DNA is TGTGCCAGCAGTTTCGGACTAGCTGGCAATGAGCAGTTCTTC. Protein: CASSFGLAGNEQFF. This chain connects TRBV27 to TRBJ2-1; TRBD2 matches 8 bases. Germline V gene data show CDR1 as MNHEY and CDR2 as SMNVEV (reference sequence). This CDR3 contains 14 residues. J gave up 6 bases and V 3 bases, and 4 bases lay outside the gene matches.

The chain carries TRBV5-6 and TRBJ1-3; D perhaps matches TRBD1 (5 bases). V dropped 7 bases and J dropped 0 bases, with 17 bases sitting between them. Germline-derived CDR1 and CDR2 are SGHDT and YYEEEE. The CDR3 sequence is 16 residues long. The CDR3 is CASRIYRPLSGNTIYF. In DNA form, the CDR3 reads TGTGCCAGCCGAATTTACAGGCCCCTCTCTGGAAACACCATATATTTT.

The chain has TRBV2 and TRBJ2-3; tentatively, D is TRBD2 (7 bases). There are 11 residues in the CDR3. The germline V and J ends were trimmed by 6 bases and 11 bases, with 12 bases remaining between them. The germline CDR1 and CDR2 sequences are SNHLY and FYNNEI. The chain's CDR3 is CASRARGGQYF. In nucleotides, the CDR3 is TGTGCCAGCAGGGCTAGGGGGGGGCAGTATTTT.

The chain joins TRBV5-1 to TRBJ2-7; D ambiguous. CDR1 is SGHRS and CDR2 is YFSETQ in the germline V gene. The CDR3 runs 15 residues. Trimming cost V 0 bases and J 6 bases, with 16 bases left between them. The CDR3 DNA sequence: TGCGCCAGCAGCTTGGAAACAGCATTCCAAGGCGAGCAGTACTTC. This encodes CASSLETAFQGEQYF.

CDR3 sequence: CASRRIPSGTNYEQYF. The DNA for the CDR3 is TGTGCCAGCAGACGTATTCCTAGCGGGACAAATTACGAGCAGTACTTC. This chain connects TRBV27 to TRBJ2-7; 9 nucleotides align to TRBD2. CDR1 is MNHEY and CDR2 is SMNVEV in the germline V gene (reference sequence). V was clipped by 6 bases and J by 4 bases; unmatched bases: 13. This CDR3 is built from 16 residues.

The V gene is TRBV7-2, the J gene TRBJ2-5; 11 positions agree with TRBD2. This CDR3 has 18 residues. Germline lookup yields CDR1 SGHTA and CDR2 FQGNSA. The ends lost 5 bases at V and 7 bases at J; junction bases unmatched: 18. CDR3 sequence (DNA): TGTGCCAGCAGCCACTACGGGCTAGCGGGAGGACGATTGACGACCCAGTACTTC. This encodes CASSHYGLAGGRLTTQYF.

V gene TRBV7-2 combines with J gene TRBJ1-5; 9 nucleotides align to TRBD1. V was pared by 7 bases and J by 4 bases, with 5 bases of the junction left unmatched. This CDR3 is 14 amino acids long. Germline-derived CDR1 and CDR2 are SGHTA and FQGNSA. The CDR3 region is CASTRQGENQPQHF. CDR3 DNA: TGTGCCAGCACAAGACAGGGGGAAAATCAGCCCCAGCATTTT.

The chain employs TRBV5-6 and TRBJ2-5; D perhaps matches TRBD2 (7 bases). CDR3 length: 17 amino acids. The V end lost 5 bases, the J end lost 3 bases, and 23 bases lay between the germline ends. Per germline, CDR1 SGHDT and CDR2 YYEEEE. The CDR3 DNA follows: TGTGCCAGCAGTTCCATTAGGGGGGAGGGCCCCGAAGAGACCCAGTACTTC. It specifies CASSSIRGEGPEETQYF.

This clone was seen a few times. This sequence joins TRBV4-1 and TRBJ2-7; 9 nucleotides line up with TRBD2. The J segment lost 7 bases and the V segment lost 7 bases, leaving 8 bases of the junction unmatched. From germline, CDR1 is MGHRA and CDR2 YSYEKL. The CDR3 contains 13 residues. This CDR3 is CASKGAGGLEQYF. CDR3 DNA sequence: TGCGCCAGCAAGGGGGCGGGAGGGTTGGAGCAGTACTTC.

The chain links TRBV19 to TRBJ1-1; the match to TRBD1 covers 7 bases. Germline-derived CDR1 and CDR2 are LNHDA and SQIVND (reference sequence). The CDR3 sequence is 15 residues long. The trim removed 5 bases at V and 1 base at J, leaving 7 bases unmatched. The CDR3 reads CASSASQGGNTEAFF. CDR3 nucleotide sequence: TGTGCCAGTAGTGCCTCTCAGGGGGGGAACACTGAAGCTTTCTTT.

The V and J genes are TRBV30 and TRBJ2-7; D assignment may be TRBD1 or TRBD2 (5 bases each). This CDR3 has 15 residues. Trimming removed 3 bases from V and 0 bases from J, with 15 bases in between. The germline V gene has CDR1 GTSNPN and CDR2 SVGIG (reference sequence). In DNA form, the CDR3 reads TGTGCCTGGAGGGAACCGTGGGACGTCTCCTACGAGCAGTACTTC. Its protein product is CAWREPWDVSYEQYF. Complete variable domain (other parts from reference TRBV30 and TRBJ2-7): SQTIHQWPATLVQPVGSPLSLECTVEGTSNPNLYWYRQAAGRGLQLLFYSVGIGQISSEVPQNLSASRPQDRQFILSSKKLLLSDSGFYLCAWREPWDVSYEQYFGPGTRLTVT.

The V gene is TRBV4-2, the J gene TRBJ2-3, with 9 positions matching TRBD1. The V gene end was trimmed by 5 bases and the J gene end by 4 bases; junction bases not matched to a gene: 4. CDR1 LGHNA and CDR2 YNFKEQ come from the germline V gene. The CDR3 has 14 amino acids. In DNA, the CDR3 is TGTGCCAGCAGCGCAAGACAGGGGGCAGATACGCAGTATTTT. Its protein product is CASSARQGADTQYF.

The J gene is TRBJ1-2, the V gene TRBV30, with 9 bases identical to TRBD1. V trimming: 8 bases; J trimming: 2 bases; junction bases outside the gene matches: 12. This CDR3 contains 15 residues. Germline CDR1 and CDR2: GTSNPN and SVGIG (reference sequence). Here the CDR3 reads CARGQGMMGNYGYTF. CDR3 in DNA: TGTGCCAGGGGACAGGGCATGATGGGGAACTATGGCTACACCTTC.

This clone has a single count. The chain recombines TRBV28 with TRBJ2-7; no reliable D call. The V gene's germline CDR1 is MDHEN and CDR2 SYDVKM. This CDR3 has 13 amino acids. V was pared by 2 bases and J by 6 bases, with 11 bases between. The CDR3 is CASSLVWRLEQYF. Here the CDR3 DNA reads TGTGCCAGCAGTTTAGTTTGGCGACTCGAGCAGTACTTC.

The CDR3 sequence: CASRTRGREYNEQFF. The CDR3 DNA reads TGCGCCAGCAGAACGAGAGGGAGGGAGTACAATGAGCAGTTCTTC. The rearrangement links TRBV5-1 to TRBJ2-1, with 7 bases that match TRBD2. CDR1 and CDR2 from the germline V gene are SGHRS and YFSETQ. J lost 4 bases, V lost 5 bases, and 9 bases had no gene match. The CDR3 loop spans 15 amino acids.